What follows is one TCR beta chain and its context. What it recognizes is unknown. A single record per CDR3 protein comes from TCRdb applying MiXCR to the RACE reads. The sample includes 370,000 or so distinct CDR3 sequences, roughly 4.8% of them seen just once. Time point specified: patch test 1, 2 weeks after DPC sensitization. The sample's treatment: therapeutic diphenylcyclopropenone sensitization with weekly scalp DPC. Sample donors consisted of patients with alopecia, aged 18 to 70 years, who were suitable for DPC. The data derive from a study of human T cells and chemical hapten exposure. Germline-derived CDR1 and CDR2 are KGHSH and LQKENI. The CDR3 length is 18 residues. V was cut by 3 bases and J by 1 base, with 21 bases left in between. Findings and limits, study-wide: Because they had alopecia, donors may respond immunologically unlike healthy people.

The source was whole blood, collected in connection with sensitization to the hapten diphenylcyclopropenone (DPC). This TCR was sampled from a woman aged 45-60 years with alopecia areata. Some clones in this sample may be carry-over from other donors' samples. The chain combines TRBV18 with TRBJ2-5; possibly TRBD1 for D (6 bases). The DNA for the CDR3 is TGTGCCAGCTCACCCCTAGGGCCCGGGACACCTGCCCAAGAGACCCAGTACTTC. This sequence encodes CASSPLGPGTPAQETQYF. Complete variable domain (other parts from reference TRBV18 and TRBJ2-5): NAGVMQNPRHLVRRRGQEARLRCSPMKGHSHVYWYRQLPEEGLKFMVYLQKENIIDESGMPKERFSAEFPKEGPSILRIQQVVRGDSAAYFCASSPLGPGTPAQETQYFGPGTRLLVL.